The rows below give T cell receptor beta chains drawn from one sample of a study of blood T cell repertoires in COVID-19. TCRdb's table, derived via immunoSEQ multiplex PCR, lists solely in-frame clones and lacks some. The sample carries about 300,000 clones, 86% recorded once. The specimen was PBMCs or T cells enriched from blood (not recorded which). The source is a woman aged 18-35 years who had recovered from COVID-19. Each CDR3 is given with its conserved first and last residue. A D gene is named only where the DNA matches it firmly. Size is omitted from some rows. Given values are once, few, many or a class for expanded clones.

CDR3aa	CDR3nt	v_gene	j_gene	d_gene	abundance
CASSYSTSGRADTQYF	TGTGCCAGCAGTTACTCTACTAGCGGGAGGGCAGATACGCAGTATTTT	TRBV6-5	TRBJ2-3	TRBD2	NA
CATAEGYTDTQYF	TGTGCCACCGCGGAGGGTTACACAGATACGCAGTATTTT	TRBV27	TRBJ2-3	NA	NA
CASGRARQPQHF	TGTGCCAGCGGCAGGGCGAGGCAGCCCCAGCATTTT	TRBV2	TRBJ1-5	NA	few
CASSLEGQGARNEQYF	TGTGCCAGCAGCTTAGAGGGACAGGGGGCGCGGAACGAGCAGTACTTC	TRBV7-9	TRBJ2-7	TRBD1	NA
CASSQGFNYGYTF	TGTGCCAGCAGCCAGGGGTTCAACTATGGCTACACCTTC	TRBV28	TRBJ1-2	NA	NA
CASSKQGAAGGELFF	TGTGCCAGTAGCAAACAGGGGGCGGCTGGCGGGGAGCTGTTTTTT	TRBV19	TRBJ2-2	TRBD1	NA
CASSIPGQGTYEQYF	TGTGCCAGTAGTATCCCGGGACAGGGTACCTACGAGCAGTACTTC	TRBV19	TRBJ2-7	TRBD1	NA
CASTWDSPGTEAFF	TGTGCCAGTACCTGGGACAGTCCCGGCACTGAAGCTTTCTTT	TRBV19	TRBJ1-1	TRBD1	NA
CASSPMGASGGISTDTQYF	TGCGCCAGCAGCCCTATGGGGGCTAGCGGGGGGATAAGCACAGATACGCAGTATTTT	TRBV4-1	TRBJ2-3	TRBD2	NA
CASRAAQRGASYEQYF	TGTGCCAGCAGGGCCGCCCAGCGGGGGGCTTCCTACGAGCAGTACTTC	TRBV2	TRBJ2-7	TRBD2	once
CAIGGQTDTQYF	TGTGCCATCGGGGGGCAAACAGATACGCAGTATTTT	TRBV19	TRBJ2-3	NA	NA
CASKTGEKDTQYF	TGTGCCAGCAAGACGGGGGAGAAAGATACGCAGTATTTT	TRBV27	TRBJ2-3	NA	once
CASSQDSGTPETQYF	TGTGCCAGCAGCCAAGATTCCGGGACTCCGGAGACCCAGTACTTC	TRBV3-1/TRBV3-2	TRBJ2-5	NA	once
CASSFDRDTSMNTEAFF	TGTGCCAGCAGCTTTGACAGGGATACCTCCATGAACACTGAAGCTTTCTTT	TRBV7-8	TRBJ1-1	TRBD1	NA
CASSVEAGGTSGANVLTF	TGTGCCAGCAGCGTAGAGGCAGGGGGGACTTCTGGGGCCAACGTCCTGACTTTC	TRBV9	TRBJ2-6	NA	NA
CASSLGRWRLAGDGDTQYF	TGTGCCAGCAGCTTAGGACGCTGGAGACTAGCGGGAGACGGGGATACGCAGTATTTT	TRBV13	TRBJ2-3	TRBD2	NA
CATSAREHSPLHF	TGTGCCACCAGCGCTAGAGAACATTCACCCCTCCACTTT	TRBV15	TRBJ1-6	NA	NA
CASGSARIAGGRGFF	TGTGCTAGTGGTTCGGCTCGGATAGCGGGGGGGCGCGGGTTCTTC	TRBV12-5	TRBJ2-1	TRBD2	NA
CASSPGTTLEEQYF	TGTGCCAGCAGTCCCGGGACAACCCTCGAGGAGCAGTACTTC	TRBV28	TRBJ2-7	NA	NA
CASSLVSPALSGNTIYF	TGCGCCAGCAGCTTGGTCTCCCCAGCGCTCTCTGGAAACACCATATATTTT	TRBV5-1	TRBJ1-3	NA	NA
CASSQEGLPQFF	TGTGCCAGCAGCCAAGAGGGACTACCCCAGTTCTTC	TRBV3-1/TRBV3-2	TRBJ2-1	TRBD2	few
CASSLIATGRGLHF	TGCGCCAGCAGCTTGATAGCCACCGGCAGAGGCCTCCACTTT	TRBV5-1	TRBJ1-6	NA	NA
CAWIGGLSGGYTF	TGTGCCTGGATTGGCGGACTAAGCGGAGGCTACACCTTC	TRBV30	TRBJ1-2	NA	NA
CSASSGGLQPQHF	TGCAGTGCTAGTTCAGGGGGCCTTCAGCCCCAGCATTTT	TRBV20-1	TRBJ1-5	TRBD1	NA
CSVEDPGQGYYGYTF	TGCAGCGTTGAAGATCCAGGACAGGGATACTATGGCTACACCTTC	TRBV29-1	TRBJ1-2	TRBD1	NA
CASSPDRVSYEQYF	TGTGCCAGCAGTCCTGACAGGGTCTCCTACGAGCAGTACTTC	TRBV28	TRBJ2-7	TRBD1	NA
CASSFGGKQPQHF	TGTGCCAGCAGTTTCGGGGGGAAACAGCCCCAGCATTTT	TRBV12-3/TRBV12-4	TRBJ1-5	NA	few
CASSWTANYGYTF	TGTGCCAGCAGTTGGACAGCCAACTATGGCTACACCTTC	TRBV27	TRBJ1-2	NA	NA
CASRGLAGANTGELFF	TGCGCCAGCAGGGGACTAGCGGGGGCTAACACCGGGGAGCTGTTTTTT	TRBV5-1	TRBJ2-2	TRBD2	NA
CASSVLGTANNEQFF	TGTGCCAGCAGCGTACTAGGGACAGCAAATAATGAGCAGTTCTTC	TRBV9	TRBJ2-1	TRBD1	NA
CASSLTTRYSPLHF	TGTGCCAGCAGCCTCACAACCCGCTATTCACCCCTCCACTTT	TRBV11-2	TRBJ1-6	NA	NA
CASSWGLAGISSYNEQFF	TGTGCCAGCAGTTGGGGACTAGCGGGGATAAGCTCCTACAATGAGCAGTTCTTC	TRBV28	TRBJ2-1	TRBD2	NA
CASSSADRGSYEQYF	TGTGCCAGCAGTTCGGCCGACAGGGGATCCTACGAGCAGTACTTC	TRBV27	TRBJ2-7	TRBD1	NA